What follows describes a single T cell receptor beta chain. As yet, its antigen is unknown. Only in-frame clones appear in the TCRdb table, and some are missing; sequencing was by immunoSEQ multiplex PCR. The data show a few million clones, around 93% seen once. Germline V gene data show CDR1 as SGHNT and CDR2 as YYREEE (reference sequence). V shed 4 bases, J shed 2 bases, and the junction held 10 bases outside the gene matches. This CDR3 is built from 17 residues. This sample was taken from a study of shared clonotypes between healthy human individuals. Overall study results and limits: Tissue TCR repertoires likely differ from these blood-only repertoires.

This TCR derives from a man aged 18 to 29 in good health. Some clones in this sample may be carry-over from other donors' samples. What was sequenced was naive CD4+ T cells from PBMCs. Described subset: CD45RA+ positively selected. V usage is TRBV5-4 and J usage is TRBJ2-7; 12 bases match TRBD2. CDR3 residues: CASSPAALAGGAYEQYF. CDR3 DNA sequence: TGTGCCAGCAGCCCGGCGGCGCTAGCGGGAGGGGCCTACGAGCAGTACTTC.